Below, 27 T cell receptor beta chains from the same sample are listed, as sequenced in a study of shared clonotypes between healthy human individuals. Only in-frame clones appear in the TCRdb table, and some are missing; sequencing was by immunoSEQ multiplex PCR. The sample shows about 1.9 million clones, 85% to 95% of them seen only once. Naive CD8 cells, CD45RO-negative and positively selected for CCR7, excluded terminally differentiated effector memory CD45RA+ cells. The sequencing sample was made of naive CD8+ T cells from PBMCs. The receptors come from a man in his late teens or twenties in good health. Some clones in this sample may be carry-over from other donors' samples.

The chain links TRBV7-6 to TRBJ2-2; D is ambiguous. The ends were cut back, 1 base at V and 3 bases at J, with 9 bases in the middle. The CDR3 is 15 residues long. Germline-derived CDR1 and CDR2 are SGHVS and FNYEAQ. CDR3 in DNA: TGTGCCAGCAGCTTAGAAAGTGGGTACACCGGGGAGCTGTTTTTT. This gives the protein CASSLESGYTGELFF. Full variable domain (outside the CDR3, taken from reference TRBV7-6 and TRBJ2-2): GAGVSQSPRYKVTKRGQDVALRCDPISGHVSLYWYRQALGQGPEFLTYFNYEAQQDKSGLPNDRFSAERPEGSISTLTIQRTEQRDSAMYRCASSLESGYTGELFFGEGSRLTVL.

This CDR3 reads CASSFGILTRTSGYEQYF. CDR3 coding DNA: TGCGCCAGCAGCTTTGGGATACTCACTAGGACTAGCGGCTACGAGCAGTACTTC. The rearrangement links TRBV5-1 to TRBJ2-7; 10 bases fit TRBD2. Losses at the gene ends were 2 bases for V and 3 bases for J; bases not matched to a gene: 14. The CDR3 runs 18 residues. Germline loops: CDR1 SGHRS, CDR2 YFSETQ. The entire variable domain, with the rest obtained from reference TRBV5-1 and TRBJ2-7, is as follows: KAGVTQTPRYLIKTRGQQVTLSCSPISGHRSVSWYQQTPGQGLQFLFEYFSETQRNKGNFPGRFSGRQFSNSRSEMNVSTLELGDSALYLCASSFGILTRTSGYEQYFGPGTRLTVT.

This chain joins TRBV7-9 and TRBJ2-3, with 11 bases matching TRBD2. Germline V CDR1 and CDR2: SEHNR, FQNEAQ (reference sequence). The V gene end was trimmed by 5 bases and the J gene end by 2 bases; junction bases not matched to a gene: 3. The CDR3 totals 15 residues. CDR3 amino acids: CASSGTSGTTDTQYF. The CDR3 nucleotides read TGTGCCAGCAGCGGGACTAGCGGAACCACAGATACGCAGTATTTT.

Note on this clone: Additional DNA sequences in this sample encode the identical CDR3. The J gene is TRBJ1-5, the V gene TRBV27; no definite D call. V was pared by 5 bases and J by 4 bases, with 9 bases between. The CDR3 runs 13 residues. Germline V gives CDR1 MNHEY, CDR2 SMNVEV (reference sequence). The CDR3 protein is CASSPRVNQPQHF. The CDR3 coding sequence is TGTGCCAGCAGTCCGCGAGTGAATCAGCCCCAGCATTTT.

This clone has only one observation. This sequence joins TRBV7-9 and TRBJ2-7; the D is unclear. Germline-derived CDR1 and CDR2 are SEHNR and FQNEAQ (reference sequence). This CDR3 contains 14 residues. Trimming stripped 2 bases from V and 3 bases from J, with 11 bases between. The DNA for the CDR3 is TGTGCCAGCAGCTTAAAAATGCACCACTACGAGCAGTACTTC. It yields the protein CASSLKMHHYEQYF. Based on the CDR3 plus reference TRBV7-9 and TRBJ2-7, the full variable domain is DTGVSQNPRHKITKRGQNVTFRCDPISEHNRLYWYRQTLGQGPEFLTYFQNEAQLEKSRLLSDRFSAERPKGSFSTLEIQRTEQGDSAMYLCASSLKMHHYEQYFGPGTRLTVT.

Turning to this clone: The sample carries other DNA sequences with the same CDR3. The CDR3 loop is CASSLGVTEAFF. The CDR3 bases are TGTGCCAGCAGTCTCGGGGTCACTGAAGCTTTCTTT. The genes are TRBV5-6 and TRBJ1-1; no clear D gene. This CDR3 has 12 amino acids. The germline V and J ends were trimmed by 5 bases and 4 bases, with 9 bases remaining between them. The V gene's germline CDR1 is SGHDT and CDR2 YYEEEE.

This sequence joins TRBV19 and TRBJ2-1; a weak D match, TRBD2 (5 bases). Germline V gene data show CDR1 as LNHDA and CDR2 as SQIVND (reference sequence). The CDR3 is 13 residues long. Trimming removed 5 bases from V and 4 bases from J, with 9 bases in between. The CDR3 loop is CASSSEGYNEQFF. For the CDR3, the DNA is TGTGCCAGTAGTTCCGAGGGATACAATGAGCAGTTCTTC. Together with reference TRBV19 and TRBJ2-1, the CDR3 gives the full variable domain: DGGITQSPKYLFRKEGQNVTLSCEQNLNHDAMYWYRQDPGQGLRLIYYSQIVNDFQKGDIAEGYSVSREKKESFPLTVTSAQKNPTAFYLCASSSEGYNEQFFGPGTRLTVL.

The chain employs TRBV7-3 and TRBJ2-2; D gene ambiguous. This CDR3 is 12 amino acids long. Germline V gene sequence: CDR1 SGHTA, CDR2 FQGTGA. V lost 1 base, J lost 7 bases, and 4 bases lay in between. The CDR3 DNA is TGTGCCAGCAGCTTAAGAGACGGGGAGCTGTTTTTT. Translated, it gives CASSLRDGELFF.

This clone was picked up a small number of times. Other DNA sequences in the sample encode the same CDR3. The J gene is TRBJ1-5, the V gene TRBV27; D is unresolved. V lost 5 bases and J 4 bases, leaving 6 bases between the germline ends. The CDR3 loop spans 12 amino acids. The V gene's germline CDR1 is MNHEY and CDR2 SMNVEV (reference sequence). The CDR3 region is CASSPTNQPQHF. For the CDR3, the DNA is TGTGCCAGCAGTCCCACAAATCAGCCCCAGCATTTT.

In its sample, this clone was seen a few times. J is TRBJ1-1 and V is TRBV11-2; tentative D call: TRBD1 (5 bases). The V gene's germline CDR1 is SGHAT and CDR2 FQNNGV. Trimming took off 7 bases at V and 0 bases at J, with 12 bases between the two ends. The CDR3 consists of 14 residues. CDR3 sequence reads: CASILQGVNTEAFF. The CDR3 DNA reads TGTGCCAGCATCCTTCAGGGAGTGAACACTGAAGCTTTCTTT.

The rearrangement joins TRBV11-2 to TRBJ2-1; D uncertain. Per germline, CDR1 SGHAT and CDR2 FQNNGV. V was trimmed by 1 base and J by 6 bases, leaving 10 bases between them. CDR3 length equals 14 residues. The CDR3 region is CASSLVVSFNEQFF. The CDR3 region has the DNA TGTGCCAGCAGCTTAGTTGTTAGCTTCAATGAGCAGTTCTTC.

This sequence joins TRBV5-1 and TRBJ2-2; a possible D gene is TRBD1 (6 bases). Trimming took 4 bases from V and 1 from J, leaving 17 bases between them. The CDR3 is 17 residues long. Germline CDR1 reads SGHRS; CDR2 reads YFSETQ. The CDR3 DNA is TGCGCCAGCAGCATTTCCGGGACAAGGATGAACACCGGGGAGCTGTTTTTT. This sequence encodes CASSISGTRMNTGELFF.

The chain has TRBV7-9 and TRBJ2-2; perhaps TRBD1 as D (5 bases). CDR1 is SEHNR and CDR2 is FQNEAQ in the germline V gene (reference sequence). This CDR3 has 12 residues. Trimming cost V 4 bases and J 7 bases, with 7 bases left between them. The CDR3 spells CASSSTDGELFF. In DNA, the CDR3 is TGTGCCAGCAGCTCGACAGACGGGGAGCTGTTTTTT.

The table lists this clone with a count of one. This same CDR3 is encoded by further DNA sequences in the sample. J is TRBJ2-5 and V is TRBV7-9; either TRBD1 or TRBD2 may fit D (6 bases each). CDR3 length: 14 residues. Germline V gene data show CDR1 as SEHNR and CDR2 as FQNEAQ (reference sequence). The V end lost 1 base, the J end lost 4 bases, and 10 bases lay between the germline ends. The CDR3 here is CASSLVGGTETQYF. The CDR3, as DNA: TGTGCCAGCAGCTTAGTGGGGGGCACAGAGACCCAGTACTTC.

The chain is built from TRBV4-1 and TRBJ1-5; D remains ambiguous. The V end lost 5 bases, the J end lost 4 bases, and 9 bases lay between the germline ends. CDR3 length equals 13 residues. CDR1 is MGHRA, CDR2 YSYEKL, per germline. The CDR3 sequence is CASSLDPNQPQHF. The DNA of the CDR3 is TGCGCCAGCAGCTTAGACCCAAATCAGCCCCAGCATTTT.

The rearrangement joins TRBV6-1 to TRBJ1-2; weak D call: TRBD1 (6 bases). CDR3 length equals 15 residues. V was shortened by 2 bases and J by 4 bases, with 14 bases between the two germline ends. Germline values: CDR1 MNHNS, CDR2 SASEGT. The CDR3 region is CASSERRGASYGYTF. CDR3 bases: TGTGCCAGCAGTGAACGCCGGGGGGCGAGCTATGGCTACACCTTC.

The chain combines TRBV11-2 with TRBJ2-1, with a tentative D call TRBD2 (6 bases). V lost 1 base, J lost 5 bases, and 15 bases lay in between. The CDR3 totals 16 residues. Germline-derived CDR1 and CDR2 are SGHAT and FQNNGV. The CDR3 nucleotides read TGTGCCAGCAGCTTAGTATTTAGCGGCCAACACAATGAGCAGTTCTTC. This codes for CASSLVFSGQHNEQFF.

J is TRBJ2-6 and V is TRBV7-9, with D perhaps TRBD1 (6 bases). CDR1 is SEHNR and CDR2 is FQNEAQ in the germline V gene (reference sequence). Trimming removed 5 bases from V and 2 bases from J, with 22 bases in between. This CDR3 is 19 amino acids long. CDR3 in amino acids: CASSDRGSEGRAGANVLTF. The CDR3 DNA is TGTGCCAGCAGCGATAGGGGGTCAGAGGGTAGAGCTGGGGCCAACGTCCTGACTTTC.

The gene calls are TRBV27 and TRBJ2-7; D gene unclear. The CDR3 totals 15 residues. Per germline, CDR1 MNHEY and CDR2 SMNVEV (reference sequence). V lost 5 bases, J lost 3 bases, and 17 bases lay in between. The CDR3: CASSPAPPSVYEQYF. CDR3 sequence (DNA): TGTGCCAGCAGTCCAGCTCCGCCATCGGTCTACGAGCAGTACTTC.

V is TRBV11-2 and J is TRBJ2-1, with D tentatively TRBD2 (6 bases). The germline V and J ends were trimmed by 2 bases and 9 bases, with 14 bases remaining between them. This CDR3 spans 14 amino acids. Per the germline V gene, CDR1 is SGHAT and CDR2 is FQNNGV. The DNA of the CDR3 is TGTGCCAGCAGCTTATATGAGCGGGCGGGTGAGCAGTTCTTC. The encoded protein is CASSLYERAGEQFF.

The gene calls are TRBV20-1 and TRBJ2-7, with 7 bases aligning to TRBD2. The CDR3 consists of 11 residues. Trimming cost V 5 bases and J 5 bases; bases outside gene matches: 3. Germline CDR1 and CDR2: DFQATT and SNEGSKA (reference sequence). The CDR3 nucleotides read TGCAGTGCTGGGGGGGTAAACGAGCAGTACTTC. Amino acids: CSAGGVNEQYF.

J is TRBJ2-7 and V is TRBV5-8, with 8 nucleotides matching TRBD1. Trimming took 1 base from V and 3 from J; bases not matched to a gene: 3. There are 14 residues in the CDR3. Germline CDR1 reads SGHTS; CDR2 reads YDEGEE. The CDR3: CASSLTGTGYEQYF. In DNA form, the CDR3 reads TGTGCCAGCAGCTTGACCGGGACAGGCTACGAGCAGTACTTC.

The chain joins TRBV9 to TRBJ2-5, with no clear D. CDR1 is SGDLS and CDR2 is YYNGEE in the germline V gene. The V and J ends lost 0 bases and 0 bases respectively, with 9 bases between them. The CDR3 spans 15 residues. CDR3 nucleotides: TGTGCCAGCAGCGTAGATGAGGCTGACCAAGAGACCCAGTACTTC. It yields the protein CASSVDEADQETQYF.

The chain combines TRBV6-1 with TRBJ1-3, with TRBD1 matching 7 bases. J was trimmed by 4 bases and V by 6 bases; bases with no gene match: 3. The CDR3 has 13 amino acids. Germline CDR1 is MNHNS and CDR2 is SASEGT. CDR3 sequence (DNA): TGTGCCAGCAGACCACAGGGGGGAAACACCATATATTTT. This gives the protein CASRPQGGNTIYF.

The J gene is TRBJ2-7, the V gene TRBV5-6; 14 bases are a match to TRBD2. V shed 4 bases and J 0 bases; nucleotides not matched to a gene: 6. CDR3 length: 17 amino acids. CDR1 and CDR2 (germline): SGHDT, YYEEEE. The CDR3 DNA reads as TGTGCCAGCAGCCCGGGGACTAGCGGGAGTGGCTCCTACGAGCAGTACTTC. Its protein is CASSPGTSGSGSYEQYF.

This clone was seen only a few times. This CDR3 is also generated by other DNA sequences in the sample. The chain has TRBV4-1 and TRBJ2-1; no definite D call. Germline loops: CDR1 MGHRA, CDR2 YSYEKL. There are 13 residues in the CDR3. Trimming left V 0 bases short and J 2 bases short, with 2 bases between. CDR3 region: CASSQETYNEQFF. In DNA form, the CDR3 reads TGCGCCAGCAGCCAAGAGACCTACAATGAGCAGTTCTTC.

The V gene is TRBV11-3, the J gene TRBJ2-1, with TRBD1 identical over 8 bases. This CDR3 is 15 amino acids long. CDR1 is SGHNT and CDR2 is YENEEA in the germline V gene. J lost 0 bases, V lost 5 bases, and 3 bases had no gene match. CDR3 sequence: CASSVDRVSYNEQFF. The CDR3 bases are TGTGCCAGCAGCGTGGACAGGGTCTCCTACAATGAGCAGTTCTTC.